What follows describes a single T cell receptor (beta chain). This specimen belongs to a study of blood T cell repertoires in COVID-19. Measured with immunoSEQ multiplex PCR; TCRdb has only the in-frame clones, and not every one. The table includes 70,000 or so clones, around 86% detected once. The sequenced sample was peripheral blood. This receptor was obtained from a woman between 18 and 30 years old with acute or convalescent COVID-19.

The CDR3 region is CSMAGAADTEAFF. The CDR3 DNA reads as TGCAGCATGGCGGGGGCGGCGGACACTGAAGCTTTCTTT. J is TRBJ1-1 and V is TRBV29-1, with D perhaps TRBD1 (6 bases). Trimming left V 8 bases short and J 3 bases short, with 16 bases between. There are 13 residues in the CDR3. Germline V CDR1 and CDR2: SQVTM, ANQGSEA.